The 24 T cell receptor beta chains reported below all come from one sample, sequenced in a study of tumor-infiltrating lymphocytes in primary liver carcinoma. For blood RNA, unsorted whole blood served as the source, and germline DNA was extracted too. A primer in the constant region served to generate TCR beta cDNA from approximately 500 ng of total RNA. Construction of TCR beta libraries relied on three successive nested multiplex PCR rounds employing slightly modified ARM-PCR. PCR rounds one and two used TRBV1-TRBV30 forward primers with a C-beta reverse primer for roughly 9 cycles each. TCRdb re-derived calls from the multiplex PCR reads in MiXCR, one entry per CDR3 protein. The sample carries about 200,000 distinct CDR3 sequences, approximately 65% recorded once. The specimen sequenced was peripheral blood. The source is a woman in her sixties with primary liver carcinoma and hepatitis B virus infection.

About this clonotype itself: An end of the junction differs from the germline gene, which may be a read error. V usage is TRBV11-2 and J usage is TRBJ2-1; 16 bases line up with TRBD2. The CDR3 contains 17 residues. Looked up from germline, CDR1 is SGHAT and CDR2 is FQNNGV. CDR3 protein: CASSRGLAGGPGDEQFF. Written as DNA, the CDR3 is TGCGCCAGCAGCAGGGGACTAGCGGGAGGGCCGGGGGATGAACAGTTCTTC.

Notes on this clonotype: A much larger clone lies one base from this, so it may be a read error. The J gene is TRBJ2-1, the V gene TRBV6-5; perhaps TRBD2 as D (6 bases). The germline CDR1 and CDR2 sequences are MNHEY and SVGAGI. The CDR3 runs to 12 residues. Trimming cost V 6 bases and J 12 bases, with 15 bases left between them. CDR3 loop: CASSNSGDRQFF. For the CDR3, the DNA is TGTGCCAGCAGCAACTCGGGGGATCGGCAGTTCTTC.

On this clonotype: One end of the junction fails to match germline, which may point to a read error. This sequence joins TRBV29-1 and TRBJ2-1; 12 bases agree with TRBD2. The CDR3 contains 13 residues. Germline values: CDR1 SQVTM, CDR2 ANQGSEA. This CDR3 reads CSVASGRGRGQLF. CDR3 nucleotide sequence: TGCAGCGTTGCTAGCGGGAGGGGTCGGGGACAGCTCTTC.

As for this clonotype: A much larger clone differs from this one at a single base, so this may be a read error. The chain employs TRBV6-5 and TRBJ1-2; D ambiguous. This CDR3 has 12 residues. V lost 10 bases and J lost 6, with 15 bases in between. CDR1 is MNHEY and CDR2 is SVGAGI in the germline V gene. Here the CDR3 DNA reads TGTGCCACCACACAATTTAGGGATGGCTACACCTTC. It codes for CATTQFRDGYTF.

This clonotype has a handful of counts. A much larger clone sits a single nucleotide away, making a read error possible. The chain combines TRBV6-2 or TRBV6-3 with TRBJ2-5; TRBD2 matches 7 bases. This CDR3 is 12 amino acids long. J gave up 9 bases and V 6 bases, and 7 bases lay outside the gene matches. CDR1 MNHEY and CDR2 SVGEGT come from the germline V gene. CDR3 bases: TGTGCCAGCAGCGACCCCCGGGAGGCCCAGTACTTC. Its translation is CASSDPREAQYF.

About this clonotype: The junction departs from the called germline gene at one end, perhaps through a read error. This chain joins TRBV11-2 and TRBJ2-7; TRBD1 is a possible D gene (6 bases). The CDR3 is 15 residues long. Per the germline V gene, CDR1 is SGHAT and CDR2 is FQNNGV. CDR3 sequence: CVSSPRGQRSYEPYF. The CDR3 region has the DNA TGTGTCAGCAGCCCCCGGGGACAACGATCCTACGAGCCGTACTTC.

This clonotype has more than one count but fewer than ten. CDR3 coding DNA: TGTGCCAGTAGCCCAGCGGGGGAAGGCAATCAGCCCCAGCATTTT. Amino acid sequence: CASSPAGEGNQPQHF. The V call is TRBV19, the J call TRBJ1-5; weak D call: TRBD1 (5 bases). The CDR3 covers 15 residues. Trimming removed 6 bases at V and 2 bases at J, with 14 bases between. Germline V lookup: CDR1 LNHDA, CDR2 SQIVND (reference sequence).

This clonotype was seen ten or more times. The J gene is TRBJ2-7, the V gene TRBV29-1; D not certain. Per germline, CDR1 SQVTM and CDR2 ANQGSEA. The CDR3 sequence is 13 residues long. V shed 4 bases and J shed 4 bases, with 14 bases lying between them. The CDR3 DNA follows: TGCAGCGTTGTGGGCTTTACGCGGTACGAGCAGTACTTC. This encodes CSVVGFTRYEQYF.

This chain uses TRBV12-3 or TRBV12-4 with TRBJ2-6, with D possibly TRBD2 on 5 matching bases. The CDR3 totals 15 residues. V was trimmed by 9 bases and J by 2 bases, leaving 14 bases between them. The CDR3: CARSLFGTGANVLTF. Here the CDR3 DNA reads TGTGCCAGGAGCCTATTCGGGACTGGGGCCAACGTCCTGACTTTC.

As for this clonotype: Sequence at one end of the junction differs from germline and may be a read error. The chain recombines TRBV11-2 with TRBJ2-7; D perhaps matches TRBD2 (5 bases). The germline V gene encodes CDR1 SGHAT and CDR2 FQNNGV. This CDR3 contains 16 residues. Here the CDR3 DNA reads TGTGCCAGCGGCTACGGCGGAAGGACCTCGGGAAGCGAGGAGTACTTC. Protein product: CASGYGGRTSGSEEYF.

For the CDR3, the DNA is TGTGCCAGCAGCAATTCAGCGGGGAGGCAGTTCTTC. The encoded protein is CASSNSAGRQFF. The chain links TRBV28 to TRBJ2-1; 7 bases match TRBD2. The CDR3 runs 12 residues. Germline lookup yields CDR1 MDHEN and CDR2 SYDVKM. After removal of 6 bases from V and 12 bases from J, the junction contained 8 bases not matched to a gene.

This clonotype appeared a single time. The gene calls are TRBV6-6 and TRBJ1-2; no clear D. From germline, CDR1 is MNHNY and CDR2 SVGAGI (reference sequence). CDR3 length: 13 amino acids. The CDR3 DNA reads as TGTGTCAGTACTTATATAAGCAACTATGGCTACACCTTC. Encoded protein: CVSTYISNYGYTF.

A word on this clonotype: At one end, the junction sequence differs from germline, possibly due to a read error. The rearrangement links TRBV5-5 to TRBJ2-3; either TRBD1 or TRBD2 may fit D (5 bases each). There are 16 residues in the CDR3. Germline V gene lookup returns CDR1 SGHKS and CDR2 YYEKEE (reference sequence). For the CDR3, the DNA is TGTGACAGGAGCTTGGGCGTTGGGGGAGTGGCCGATACACAGTATTTT. Protein product: CDRSLGVGGVADTQYF.

This clonotype was seen just once. Possible read error: a much larger clone is one base away. The conserved phenylalanine or tryptophan normally closing the CDR3 is absent here, so this likely arose from a read error. The V call is TRBV7-9, the J call TRBJ1-4, with TRBD1 identical over 7 bases. CDR1 is SEHNR, CDR2 FQNEAQ, per germline (reference sequence). CDR3 size: 14 residues. V was pared by 5 bases and J by 4 bases, with 4 bases of the junction left unmatched. CDR3 sequence: CASSPGQINEKLFL. CDR3 nucleotide sequence: TGTGCCAGCAGCCCGGGACAGATTAATGAAAAACTGTTTTTA.

Notes on this clonotype: Being one base from a much bigger clone, this may be a read error. The chain has TRBV6-1 and TRBJ2-5; the D is unclear. The CDR3 consists of 11 residues. Trimming took off 0 bases at V and 7 bases at J, with 3 bases between the two ends. Germline CDR1 MNHNS, CDR2 SASEGT. The CDR3 coding sequence is TGTGCCAGCAGTGAAGCTTTGACCCAGTACTTC. Translated: CASSEALTQYF.

This clonotype was recorded only once. A much larger clone differs from this one at a single base, so this may be a read error. This chain joins TRBV10-3 and TRBJ2-7, with a weak D call TRBD2 (6 bases). Trimming removed 0 bases from V and 3 bases from J, with 12 bases in between. Per germline, CDR1 ENHRY and CDR2 SYGVKD. The CDR3 is made up of 15 amino acids. DNA of the CDR3: TGTGCCATCAGTGAGTCGGGGGGAGAGAGCTACGAGCAGTACTTC. Its protein is CAISESGGESYEQYF.

This clonotype was seen ten or more times. The chain uses TRBV5-4 and TRBJ1-3, with 8 bases aligning to TRBD1. V dropped 4 bases and J dropped 3; count of bases not matched to a gene: 6. The CDR3 runs to 15 residues. Germline V lookup: CDR1 SGHNT, CDR2 YYREEE (reference sequence). In DNA, the CDR3 is TGTGCCAGCAGCCCGGACAGGGTGGTTGGAAACACCATATATTTT. Protein product: CASSPDRVVGNTIYF.

Turning to this clonotype: Being one base from a much bigger clone, this may be a read error. CDR3 coding DNA: TGTGCCAGCAGCCGAGATTTCGCCGGTGTGGGAGCTTTCTTT. It is translated as CASSRDFAGVGAFF. The chain recombines TRBV14 with TRBJ1-1; unclear D gene. Germline V CDR1 and CDR2: SGHDN, FVKESK. V lost 4 bases and J lost 10, with 19 bases in between. This CDR3 contains 14 residues.

This clonotype was counted a single time. The junction shows a germline mismatch at one end, possibly a read error. The chain is built from TRBV5-1 and TRBJ2-7; tentative D call: TRBD2 (6 bases). The CDR3 is 13 amino acids. CDR1 and CDR2 from the germline V gene are SGHRS and YFSETQ. The CDR3 reads CASSLGLDYERYF. Here the CDR3 DNA reads TGCGCCAGCAGCTTGGGGCTGGACTACGAGCGGTACTTC.

This clonotype was seen repeatedly, ten times or more. The V gene is TRBV6-1, the J gene TRBJ1-1; perhaps TRBD1 as D (5 bases). Trimming left V 2 bases short and J 1 base short, with 8 bases between. The CDR3 spans 14 residues. Per germline, CDR1 MNHNS and CDR2 SASEGT. The CDR3 bases are TGTGCCAGCAGTGAATGGGGGGAGAACACTGAAGCTTTCTTT. Residues: CASSEWGENTEAFF.

This clonotype was recorded once. The chain has TRBV11-2 and TRBJ1-2, with a possible D match to TRBD1 (5 bases). Between the trimmed V and J ends, which lost 11 bases and 5 bases, there was a span of 27 bases. The CDR3 consists of 16 residues. In germline, CDR1 is SGHAT, CDR2 FQNNGV. The DNA for the CDR3 is TGTGCCGGCGGCTTATCAGGGAGTGATGAGAAGTATGGCTACACCTTC. Translating it yields CAGGLSGSDEKYGYTF.

About this clonotype: The conserved final phenylalanine or tryptophan is absent from the CDR3, which likely points to a read error. V gene TRBV9 combines with J gene TRBJ2-1; no reliable D call. This CDR3 comprises 13 residues. Per the germline V gene, CDR1 is SGDLS and CDR2 is YYNGEE. V lost 4 bases to trimming and J lost 8 bases, with 13 bases between them. The CDR3 coding sequence is TGTGCCAGCAGCCCCCCCGATGGGGATGAGCAGTTCTTA. Its protein is CASSPPDGDEQFL.

As regards this clonotype: The junction and the germline gene differ at one end; a read error may be behind it. The chain is built from TRBV11-2 and TRBJ2-1, with 8 bases matching TRBD2. Germline CDR1 is SGHAT and CDR2 is FQNNGV. The CDR3 has 18 amino acids. As DNA, the CDR3 is TGTGCCAGCAACTTAGTTAGATCCCTAGCGGGCGCCTATAATGAGCAGTTCTTC. Translation: CASNLVRSLAGAYNEQFF.

This clonotype has just a few counts. A read error is possible here, since a much larger clone lies one base away. This chain connects TRBV6-1 to TRBJ1-3; perhaps TRBD1 as D (5 bases). The CDR3 is 16 residues long. Germline CDR1 is MNHNS and CDR2 is SASEGT. The CDR3 reads CARSGDPQRAGNTIYF. In nucleotides, the CDR3 is TGTGCCAGGAGTGGGGACCCTCAACGGGCTGGAAACACCATATATTTT.